These 15 T cell receptor beta chains came from one sample sequenced in a study of radiotherapy plus CTLA-4 blockade in lung cancer. Here immunoSEQ multiplex PCR was the method, and the copy in TCRdb shows in-frame clones only, minus some. Of about 14,000 clones in the sample, 72% were seen once. The input for sequencing was peripheral blood, taken from a patient treated with radiotherapy plus ipilimumab. Receptors originate from a human donor with non-small cell lung cancer whose response to radiotherapy plus ipilimumab could not be evaluated.

This clone occurred once. The chain employs TRBV5-1 and TRBJ2-3, with TRBD2 matching 7 bases. The CDR3 contains 16 residues. J lost 4 bases, V lost 4 bases, and 12 bases had no gene match. Germline V gene sequence: CDR1 SGHRS, CDR2 YFSETQ. The CDR3 here is CASSPGAGRGPDTQYF. The CDR3 coding sequence is TGCGCCAGCAGCCCTGGTGCAGGGAGGGGCCCAGATACGCAGTATTTT.

This chain joins TRBV7-6 and TRBJ1-6, with D tentatively TRBD1 (6 bases). This CDR3 is built from 15 residues. V gave up 6 bases and J gave up 8 bases, with 17 bases separating them. Germline CDR1 SGHVS, CDR2 FNYEAQ. In DNA, the CDR3 is TGTGCCAGCAGTTTGCTAGCCAGGGGAGATTCACCCCTCCACTTT. Protein product: CASSLLARGDSPLHF.

The chain employs TRBV25-1 and TRBJ2-5, with a tentative D call TRBD1 (5 bases). Looked up from germline, CDR1 is MGHDK and CDR2 is SYGVNS. This CDR3 spans 15 amino acids. Between the trimmed V and J ends, which lost 2 bases and 4 bases, there was a span of 14 bases. The CDR3 coding sequence is TGTGCCAGCAGTGAAGGGGCAACCTGGCCAGAGACCCAGTACTTC. Its translation: CASSEGATWPETQYF.

The chain recombines TRBV27 with TRBJ2-7; 8 nucleotides agree with TRBD1. CDR3 length equals 13 residues. Germline lookup yields CDR1 MNHEY and CDR2 SMNVEV (reference sequence). J was trimmed by 3 bases and V by 4 bases; bases with no gene match: 2. CDR3 DNA: TGTGCCAGCAGTTGGACAGGGCACTACGAGCAGTACTTC. Translating gives CASSWTGHYEQYF.

The chain combines TRBV6-6 with TRBJ2-5, with 8 bases fitting TRBD1. The closer fit of TRBJ2-7 to the DNA end suggests the J call may be wrong. Looked up from germline, CDR1 is MNHNY and CDR2 is SVGAGI (reference sequence). The CDR3 consists of 15 residues. This chain's CDR3 is CASSWRQGNNYEQYF. CDR3 DNA: TGTGCCAGCAGCTGGCGACAGGGGAACAACTACGAGCAGTACTTC.

V and J are TRBV2 and TRBJ1-2; TRBD1 agrees at 8 bases. The CDR3 covers 13 residues. Losses at the gene ends were 5 bases for V and 11 bases for J; bases not matched to a gene: 10. The germline gives CDR1 SNHLY, CDR2 FYNNEI. The CDR3 protein is CASSPKAQGGYTF. In DNA form, the CDR3 reads TGTGCCAGCAGTCCCAAAGCACAGGGGGGATACACCTTC.

The genes are TRBV7-6 and TRBJ1-4; possible D gene TRBD1, 5 bases. This CDR3 spans 15 amino acids. Trimming removed 4 bases at V and 4 bases at J, with 13 bases between. The V gene's germline CDR1 is SGHVS and CDR2 FNYEAQ. The CDR3, as DNA: TGTGCCAGCAGCTCGACGGGGGGGGGTAATGAAAAACTGTTTTTT. This gives the protein CASSSTGGGNEKLFF.

The chain is built from TRBV5-1 and TRBJ2-7, with TRBD1 identical over 10 bases. The CDR3 is made up of 13 amino acids. V shed 4 bases and J 5 bases; nucleotides not matched to a gene: 3. The germline V gene has CDR1 SGHRS and CDR2 YFSETQ. CDR3 sequence (DNA): TGCGCCAGCAGCGCCGGACAGGGGGACGAGCAGTACTTC. Translated: CASSAGQGDEQYF.

The V call is TRBV5-1, the J call TRBJ1-3; 7 bases align to TRBD1. Looked up from germline, CDR1 is SGHRS and CDR2 is YFSETQ. Germline trimming cut 6 bases from V and 4 bases from J; bases unmatched to any gene: 10. CDR3 length: 15 amino acids. This CDR3 is CASTRTGGEGNTIYF. The DNA of the CDR3 is TGCGCCAGCACCAGGACAGGTGGCGAGGGAAACACCATATATTTT.

This clone has only a few counts. The J gene is TRBJ2-2, the V gene TRBV11-2; 11 bases fit TRBD2. The CDR3 runs to 16 residues. CDR1 and CDR2 from the germline V gene are SGHAT and FQNNGV. Trimming at V came to 1 base and at J to 7 bases, leaving 5 bases not matched to a gene. CDR3 sequence: CASSLASGGRNGELFF. The CDR3 region has the DNA TGTGCCAGCAGCTTAGCTAGCGGGGGGAGGAACGGGGAGCTGTTTTTT. Filled out from reference TRBV11-2 and TRBJ2-2, the complete variable domain reads EAGVAQSPRYKIIEKRQSVAFWCNPISGHATLYWYQQILGQGPKLLIQFQNNGVVDDSQLPKDRFSAERLKGVDSTLKIQPAKLEDSAVYLCASSLASGGRNGELFFGEGSRLTVL.

The rearrangement links TRBV27 to TRBJ1-2; 8 bases are shared with TRBD1. Trimming cost V 5 bases and J 6 bases; bases outside gene matches: 8. Germline V gives CDR1 MNHEY, CDR2 SMNVEV (reference sequence). CDR3 length equals 14 residues. The CDR3 coding sequence is TGTGCCAGCAGTCCCCCCGGACAGGGAAATGGCTACACCTTC. It specifies CASSPPGQGNGYTF.

This rearrangement joins TRBV30 to TRBJ1-1, with 8 bases fitting TRBD1. Germline lookup yields CDR1 GTSNPN and CDR2 SVGIG (reference sequence). This CDR3 comprises 14 residues. Losses at the gene ends were 5 bases for V and 1 base for J; bases not matched to a gene: 6. CDR3 loop: CAWERTGSNTEAFF. CDR3 DNA sequence: TGTGCCTGGGAAAGGACAGGGTCGAACACTGAAGCTTTCTTT. The full variable domain, rest sourced from reference TRBV30 and TRBJ1-1, is SQTIHQWPATLVQPVGSPLSLECTVEGTSNPNLYWYRQAAGRGLQLLFYSVGIGQISSEVPQNLSASRPQDRQFILSSKKLLLSDSGFYLCAWERTGSNTEAFFGQGTRLTVV.

This clone was seen once. The chain employs TRBV4-3 and TRBJ2-5; D is perhaps TRBD2 (5 bases). Trimming shortened V by 4 bases and J by 2 bases, and 23 bases separated the two germline ends. There are 18 residues in the CDR3. Germline values: CDR1 LGHNA, CDR2 YSLEER. The chain's CDR3 is CASSPSPGKLAWQETQYF. CDR3 sequence (DNA): TGCGCCAGCAGCCCCTCACCCGGAAAGCTAGCTTGGCAAGAGACCCAGTACTTC.

The chain uses TRBV5-4 and TRBJ2-5, with 7 bases fitting TRBD1. V was pared by 1 base and J by 3 bases, with 3 bases of the junction left unmatched. CDR3 length: 14 amino acids. Germline lookup yields CDR1 SGHNT and CDR2 YYREEE (reference sequence). The DNA of the CDR3 is TGTGCCAGCAGCTTGCCGCAGGGGGAAGAGACCCAGTACTTC. Its translation is CASSLPQGEETQYF.

V gene TRBV19 combines with J gene TRBJ1-4, with D perhaps TRBD1 (5 bases). The V and J ends lost 4 bases and 5 bases respectively, with 8 bases between them. The CDR3 loop spans 13 amino acids. Germline lookup yields CDR1 LNHDA and CDR2 SQIVND (reference sequence). DNA of the CDR3: TGTGCCAGTAGTAGACAGTACAATGAAAAACTGTTTTTT. Translation: CASSRQYNEKLFF.